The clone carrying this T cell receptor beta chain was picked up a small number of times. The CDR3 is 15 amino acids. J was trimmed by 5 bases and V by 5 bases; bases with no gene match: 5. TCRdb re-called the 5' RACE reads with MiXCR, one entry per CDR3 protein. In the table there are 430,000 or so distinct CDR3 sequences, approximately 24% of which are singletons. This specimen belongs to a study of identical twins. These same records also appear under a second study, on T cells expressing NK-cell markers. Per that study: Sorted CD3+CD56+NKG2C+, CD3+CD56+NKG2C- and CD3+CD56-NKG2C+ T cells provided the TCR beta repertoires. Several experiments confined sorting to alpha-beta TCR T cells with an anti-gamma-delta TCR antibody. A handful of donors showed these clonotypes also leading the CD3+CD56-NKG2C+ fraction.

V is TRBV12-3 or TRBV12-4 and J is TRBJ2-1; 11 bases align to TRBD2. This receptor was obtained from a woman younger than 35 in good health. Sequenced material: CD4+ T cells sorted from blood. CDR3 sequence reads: CASSHSGGGNNEQFF. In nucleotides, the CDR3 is TGTGCCAGCAGTCATAGCGGGGGGGGAAACAATGAGCAGTTCTTC.